The 18 T cell receptor beta chains below come from one sample, sequenced in a study of beta chain features in type 1 diabetes. Sequenced material consisted of expressed TCRB transcripts (all of the isolated RNA was reverse transcribed). TCRdb's copy holds only in-frame clones and misses some; the assay was immunoSEQ multiplex PCR. The table has some 150,000 clones, more than 9.5% seen once. Input material: central memory CD4+ T cells from blood. The receptors were sampled from a man aged 18-30 years in good health.

This clone appeared a few times. The chain couples TRBV7-2 to TRBJ2-1; no firm D call. The germline V gene encodes CDR1 SGHTA and CDR2 FQGNSA. V was cut by 0 bases and J by 4 bases, with 4 bases left in between. This CDR3 is 13 amino acids long. The chain's CDR3 is CASSLALYNEQFF. CDR3 nucleotides: TGTGCCAGCAGCTTAGCGCTATACAATGAGCAGTTCTTC.

This clone occurred a few times. This chain joins TRBV4-2 and TRBJ2-7; D is perhaps TRBD2 (6 bases). Germline loops: CDR1 LGHNA, CDR2 YNFKEQ. V lost 4 bases and J lost 1, with 11 bases in between. The CDR3 runs 14 residues. CDR3: CASSRSSGSYEQYF. CDR3 in DNA: TGTGCCAGCAGCCGAAGTAGCGGATCCTACGAGCAGTACTTC.

V usage is TRBV2 and J usage is TRBJ1-2; D is ambiguous. V dropped 6 bases and J dropped 8 bases, with 10 bases sitting between them. Germline values: CDR1 SNHLY, CDR2 FYNNEI. The CDR3 runs 11 residues. The CDR3, as DNA: TGTGCCAGCAGAGGACTGGGGGGCTACACCTTC. Amino acids: CASRGLGGYTF.

Only a few counts were recorded for this clone. V and J are TRBV4-3 and TRBJ1-2; D possibly corresponds to TRBD1 (5 bases). This CDR3 comprises 15 residues. Trimming took off 1 base at V and 5 bases at J, with 14 bases between the two ends. Germline V CDR1 and CDR2: LGHNA, YSLEER. The CDR3 nucleotides read TGCGCCAGCAGCCAAGTCAGGGAGAGCCCTTATGGCTACACCTTC. Amino acid sequence: CASSQVRESPYGYTF.

The chain couples TRBV13 to TRBJ2-1, with D possibly called TRBD1 or TRBD2 (5 bases each). The germline V gene encodes CDR1 PRHDT and CDR2 FYEKMQ (reference sequence). Trimming took 1 base from V and 3 from J, leaving 13 bases between them. The CDR3 covers 16 residues. CDR3 protein: CASSLVGPPFYNEQFF. The CDR3 DNA sequence: TGTGCCAGCAGCTTAGTGGGACCACCTTTCTACAATGAGCAGTTCTTC.

The chain recombines TRBV29-1 with TRBJ2-7; unclear D gene. The CDR3 loop spans 12 amino acids. Germline-derived CDR1 and CDR2 are SQVTM and ANQGSEA. Trimming removed 7 bases from V and 7 bases from J, with 17 bases in between. In nucleotides, the CDR3 is TGCAGCGCCAAGACAACCGCTTGGGAGCAGTACTTC. As protein: CSAKTTAWEQYF.

The V call is TRBV7-3, the J call TRBJ1-1, with D tentatively TRBD1 (5 bases). Per the germline V gene, CDR1 is SGHTA and CDR2 is FQGTGA. The CDR3 contains 15 residues. The V gene lost 3 bases and the J gene lost 11 bases, with 22 bases spanning the gap. This CDR3 reads CASSFSRTPLGGAFF. CDR3 bases: TGTGCCAGCAGCTTTTCCAGGACACCCCTCGGTGGGGCTTTCTTT.

In DNA, the CDR3 is TGTGCCACCAGCAGAGATGGCGGCGCCTTCTATGGCTACACCTTC. This translates into CATSRDGGAFYGYTF. The chain recombines TRBV15 with TRBJ1-2; D is unclear. The germline V and J ends were trimmed by 0 bases and 4 bases, with 12 bases remaining between them. The V gene's germline CDR1 is LNHNV and CDR2 YYDKDF (reference sequence). The length of the CDR3 is 15 residues.

Comment on this clone: The same CDR3 can be traced to other DNA sequences in this sample. The chain recombines TRBV7-2 with TRBJ2-7; D remains ambiguous. Germline CDR1 and CDR2: SGHTA and FQGNSA. This CDR3 comprises 14 residues. V lost 1 base and J 0 bases, leaving 7 bases between the germline ends. The CDR3 reads CASSLGRSSYEQYF. CDR3 sequence (DNA): TGTGCCAGCAGCTTAGGGCGCAGCTCCTACGAGCAGTACTTC.

This clone occurred a few times. V usage is TRBV6-1 and J usage is TRBJ2-7; D not resolved. The V gene lost 5 bases and the J gene lost 2 bases, with 13 bases spanning the gap. This CDR3 comprises 14 residues. Germline assignment: CDR1 MNHNS and CDR2 SASEGT. CDR3 sequence: CASSFVTTTYEQYF. In DNA, the CDR3 is TGTGCCAGCAGTTTTGTCACAACTACCTACGAGCAGTACTTC.

This chain links TRBV7-9 with TRBJ2-7, with 9 positions matching TRBD2. The CDR3 is made up of 16 amino acids. Germline trimming cut 5 bases from V and 6 bases from J; bases unmatched to any gene: 14. Germline loops: CDR1 SEHNR, CDR2 FQNEAQ (reference sequence). The CDR3 spells CASSPQGLTSGGEQYF. DNA for the CDR3: TGTGCCAGCAGCCCACAAGGATTGACTAGCGGCGGCGAGCAGTACTTC.

The rearrangement uses TRBV9 and TRBJ2-1; D not certain. This CDR3 is built from 18 residues. Germline-derived CDR1 and CDR2 are SGDLS and YYNGEE. Trimming stripped 0 bases from V and 6 bases from J, with 22 bases between. CDR3 protein: CASSVESGGPSWGNEQFF. The CDR3 nucleotides read TGTGCCAGCAGCGTAGAATCGGGCGGTCCGTCGTGGGGCAATGAGCAGTTCTTC.

The chain couples TRBV28 to TRBJ2-3; 9 bases line up with TRBD1. CDR3 length: 16 residues. In germline, CDR1 is MDHEN, CDR2 SYDVKM. Unmatched junction bases numbered 13, after V lost 6 bases and J lost 6 bases. CDR3 in DNA: TGTGCCAGCAGCCCCTACCGACAGGGGGGAGGGGATACGCAGTATTTT. As protein: CASSPYRQGGGDTQYF.

The V and J genes are TRBV28 and TRBJ2-3; D unclear. The germline CDR1 and CDR2 sequences are MDHEN and SYDVKM. This CDR3 is built from 13 residues. The V and J ends lost 10 bases and 2 bases respectively, with 13 bases between them. The CDR3 nucleotides read TGTGCCACGCTTGCCACGAACACAGATACGCAGTATTTT. This gives the protein CATLATNTDTQYF.

The chain links TRBV2 to TRBJ2-5; 8 nucleotides match TRBD1. The CDR3 extends over 15 amino acids. Germline V CDR1 and CDR2: SNHLY, FYNNEI. J gave up 0 bases and V 7 bases, and 7 bases lay outside the gene matches. The CDR3 DNA reads TGTGCCAGCAAATTGACAGGGGCGTACCAAGAGACCCAGTACTTC. Translated, it gives CASKLTGAYQETQYF.

The V gene is TRBV28, the J gene TRBJ1-1; D not resolved. The CDR3 extends over 14 amino acids. V dropped 4 bases and J dropped 1 base, with 10 bases sitting between them. Germline lookup yields CDR1 MDHEN and CDR2 SYDVKM. The CDR3: CASSSAGKNTEAFF. Written as DNA, the CDR3 is TGTGCCAGCAGTTCGGCGGGTAAGAACACTGAAGCTTTCTTT. Combining the CDR3 with reference TRBV28 and TRBJ1-1 gives the whole variable domain DVKVTQSSRYLVKRTGEKVFLECVQDMDHENMFWYRQDPGLGLRLIYFSYDVKMKEKGDIPEGYSVSREKKERFSLILESASTNQTSMYLCASSSAGKNTEAFFGQGTRLTVV.

V and J are TRBV27 and TRBJ2-5, with D uncertain. The closer fit of TRBJ2-7 to the DNA end suggests the J call may be wrong. The CDR3 is 13 residues long. Germline V gene data show CDR1 as MNHEY and CDR2 as SMNVEV (reference sequence). The CDR3 DNA reads TGTGCCAGCAGTTTACTGATGAGAGGCGAGCAGTACTTC. This translates into CASSLLMRGEQYF.

This clone was found a few times. The chain combines TRBV7-9 with TRBJ1-1; 9 bases are a match to TRBD1. V trimming: 5 bases; J trimming: 7 bases; junction bases outside the gene matches: 5. This CDR3 is 13 amino acids long. CDR1 and CDR2 from the germline V gene are SEHNR and FQNEAQ (reference sequence). The CDR3 sequence is CASSRGQGIEAFF. The CDR3 DNA follows: TGTGCCAGCAGCCGGGGACAGGGAATTGAAGCTTTCTTT.